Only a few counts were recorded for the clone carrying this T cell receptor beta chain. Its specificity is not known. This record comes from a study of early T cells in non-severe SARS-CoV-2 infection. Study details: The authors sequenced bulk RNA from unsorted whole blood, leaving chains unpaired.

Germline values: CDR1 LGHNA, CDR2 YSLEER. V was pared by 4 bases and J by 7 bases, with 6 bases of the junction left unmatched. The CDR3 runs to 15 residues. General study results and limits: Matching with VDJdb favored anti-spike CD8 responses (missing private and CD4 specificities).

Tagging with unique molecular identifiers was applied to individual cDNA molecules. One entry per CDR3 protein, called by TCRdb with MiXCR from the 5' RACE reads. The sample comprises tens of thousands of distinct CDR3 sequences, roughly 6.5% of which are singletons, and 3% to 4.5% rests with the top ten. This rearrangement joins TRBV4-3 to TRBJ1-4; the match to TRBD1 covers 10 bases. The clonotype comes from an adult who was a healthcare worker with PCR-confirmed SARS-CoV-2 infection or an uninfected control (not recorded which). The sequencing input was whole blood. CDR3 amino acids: CASSPDRGRSEKLFF. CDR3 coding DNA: TGCGCCAGCAGCCCTGACAGGGGGCGGAGTGAAAAACTGTTTTTT.